This paragraph covers one TCR beta chain sequence. Its antigen remains unidentified. Base qualities are not recorded, but no much larger clone differs from it by a single base. From its cysteine to its phenylalanine, the CDR3 spans 17 amino acids. Kept here is only the CDR3 DNA, which spans 51 bases and is read in frame from base 1. Trimming removed 4 bases from V and 1 base from J; the gene matches leave 10 bases unexplained. Taken from the germline V gene (reference sequence), the CDR1 and CDR2 loops are LGHDT and YNNKEL. At one collaborating source in Seattle, patients were enrolled during active infection and were followed longitudinally through the course of disease. Whole blood was collected in K2EDTA tubes by collaborating institutions according to the institutions' own protocols. For TCRbeta analysis, collaborators shipped samples in one of three forms: frozen whole blood, isolated PBMCs, or DNA extracted from either of those sample types.

TCRbeta CDR3 regions were amplified from genomic DNA by means of the immunoSEQ Assay, a bias-controlled multiplex PCR. As for how the authors treated the data: The number of nucleated cells in each sample was estimated from the amplification of reference gene primers within the assay. To quantify the absolute abundance of each unique TCRbeta CDR3 rearrangement, sequence reads were collapsed and filtered. For each sample, productive Simpson clonality was calculated as the square root of Simpson's diversity index across productive rearrangements. Here the immuneACCESS table is served through TCRdb, limited to in-frame sequences with V and J called. Missing clones are a known gap in these copies; in checked studies unresolved V genes cover under half, and the rest lacks a known reason. That table furnishes V, J and clone size, whereas the DNA furnished D and trimming. For this sample there are fewer than 300,000 clones; about 90% appear just once. Clones ranked in the top ten supply approximately 2.6% of the sample.

This sample stems from a study of blood T cell repertoires in COVID-19 (TCRdb year 2020). Context from the whole study: The collaborator samples originated in the United States, Italy and Spain and spanned the acute and convalescent phases of COVID-19. The material from the prospective study consisted of cDNA or gDNA derived from T cells, B-cell-depleted T cells, or PBMCs. Subjects who had been exposed to COVID-19, were actively infected with it, or had recovered from it provided the deeply sampled blood TCRbeta repertoires that made up the dataset. The repertoires were released in a freely available public database intended as a resource for research on the immune response to SARS-CoV-2. Samples came from the ongoing ImmuneRACE study (first 160 participants) plus 1,254 subjects from 6 global collaborators. The sample metadata nearly always contained a de-identified subject ID, COVID-19 status, age in years and sex. Where HLA class I and class II types were available, the types were taken from metadata supplied by the sample provider, not from assay-based typing. What the authors observed across the whole study: The amount of clinical and demographic metadata varied by source and participant and was provided uncurated.

Sequencing was done on a sample of peripheral blood. The receptor's source is a person between 18 and 30 years old with COVID-19, enrolled during active disease. The V and J genes are TRBV3-1 (or the pseudogene TRBV3-2) and TRBJ1-1, with 9 bases aligning to TRBD1. The nucleotides are TGTGCCAGCAGCCCGGTCCCGGGACAGGGTTCGAACACTGAAGCTTTCTTT. Translated, it gives CASSPVPGQGSNTEAFF.